Reported below is one TCR beta chain. These data belong to a study of blood T cell repertoires in COVID-19. The CDR3 is made up of 14 amino acids. From germline, CDR1 is GTSNPN and CDR2 SVGIG (reference sequence). V was pared by 1 base and J by 9 bases, with 16 bases between. Profiled with immunoSEQ multiplex PCR; TCRdb holds only in-frame clones, not every one. The sample has about 240,000 clones, about 88% seen once. Sequenced material: peripheral blood. This chain uses TRBV30 with TRBJ1-5; maybe TRBD1 (6 bases). The receptor's source is a woman between 50 and 59 years old with COVID-19, enrolled during active disease. The CDR3 DNA reads TGTGCCTGGAGTGGGACAGCTTCCAAGGGGCCCCAGCATTTT. Translation gives CAWSGTASKGPQHF.